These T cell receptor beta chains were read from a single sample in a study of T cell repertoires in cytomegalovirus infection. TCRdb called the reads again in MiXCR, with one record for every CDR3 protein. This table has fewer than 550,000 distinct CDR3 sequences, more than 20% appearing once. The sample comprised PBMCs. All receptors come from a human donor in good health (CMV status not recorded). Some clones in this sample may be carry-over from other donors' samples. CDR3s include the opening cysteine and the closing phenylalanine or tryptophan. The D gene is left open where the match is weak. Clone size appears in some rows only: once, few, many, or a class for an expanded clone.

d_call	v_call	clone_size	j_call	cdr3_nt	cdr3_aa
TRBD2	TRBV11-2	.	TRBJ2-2	TGTGCCAGCAGCCCAATAGCGGGAGGGCGGGAGCTGTTTTTT	CASSPIAGGRELFF
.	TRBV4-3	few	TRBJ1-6	TGCGCCAGCAGCCAAGACCCAACAGGACGAAATTCACCCCTCCACTTT	CASSQDPTGRNSPLHF
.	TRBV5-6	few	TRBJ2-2	TGTGCCAGCAGCTTGAGGCGTTCGGGGGAGCTGTTTTTT	CASSLRRSGELFF
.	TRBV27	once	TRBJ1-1	TGTGCCAGCAGTTATAAGGGGTCGGGTGAAGCTTTCTTT	CASSYKGSGEAFF
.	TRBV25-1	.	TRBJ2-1	TGTGCCAGCGGGTTCGTCGAGCAGTTCTTC	CASGFVEQFF
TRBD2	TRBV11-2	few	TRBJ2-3	TGTGCCAGCAGCGGAGAGCGGGAGTTCACAGATACGCAGTATTTT	CASSGEREFTDTQYF
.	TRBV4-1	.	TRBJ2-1	TGCGCCAGCAGCCAGGGGTCTCCTAACAATGAGCAGTTCTTC	CASSQGSPNNEQFF
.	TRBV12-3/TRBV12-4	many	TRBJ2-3	TGTGCCAGCAGACAAGGAGAGCCCAGCACAGATACGCAGTATTTT	CASRQGEPSTDTQYF
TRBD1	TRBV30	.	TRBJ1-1	TGTGCCTGGAGTAGACAGGGAGGCGAAGCTTTCTTT	CAWSRQGGEAFF
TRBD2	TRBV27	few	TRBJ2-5	TGTGCCAGCAGTTTGGCCCGGTTAGCGGGAACGAAGACCCAGTACTTC	CASSLARLAGTKTQYF
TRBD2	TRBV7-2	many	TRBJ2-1	TGTGCCAGCAGCTTTCCCCGCCTAGCGGGCTTAACCAATGAGCAGTTCTTC	CASSFPRLAGLTNEQFF
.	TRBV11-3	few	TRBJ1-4	TGTGCCAGCAGCTTGGCCACAGGGATGACTAATGAAAAACTGTTTTTT	CASSLATGMTNEKLFF
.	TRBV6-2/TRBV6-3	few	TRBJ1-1	TGTGCCAGCAGCTCAACCCAGGGGTGGACTGAAGCTTTCTTT	CASSSTQGWTEAFF
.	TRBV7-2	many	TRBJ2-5	TGTGCCAGCAGCTTAGCAGGGGGGCGAGAGACCCAGTACTTC	CASSLAGGRETQYF
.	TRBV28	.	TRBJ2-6	TGTGCCAGCAGACGGGGAGCTGTCGCCAACGTCCTGACTTTC	CASRRGAVANVLTF
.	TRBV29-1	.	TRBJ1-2	TGCAGCGTTGAGCGAGGTTTGTTGAGCGGCTACACCTTC	CSVERGLLSGYTF
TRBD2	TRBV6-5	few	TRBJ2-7	TGTGCCAGCAGTTACTCGAGTAGGGCAGCCTCAGGGACTAGCTTTTCCCACGAGCAGTACTTC	CASSYSSRAASGTSFSHEQYF
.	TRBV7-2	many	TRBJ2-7	TGTGCCAGCAGCTTAGAGGTTCCTGGCGAGCAGTACTTC	CASSLEVPGEQYF
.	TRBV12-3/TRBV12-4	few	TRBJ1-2	TGTGCCAGCAGTTTAGCGCAAAGTCTTAACTATGGCTACACCTTC	CASSLAQSLNYGYTF
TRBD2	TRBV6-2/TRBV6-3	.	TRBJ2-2	TGTGCCAGCAGACTAGCGGGTAGCATGGCGAACACCGGGGAGCTGTTTTTT	CASRLAGSMANTGELFF
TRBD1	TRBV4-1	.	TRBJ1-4	TGCGCCAGCAGCCAATTCGTTACCGGGACAGGCACTGAAAAACTGTTTTTT	CASSQFVTGTGTEKLFF
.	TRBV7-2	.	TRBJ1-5	TGTGCCAGCAGCTTAGAATATCAGCCCCAGCATTTT	CASSLEYQPQHF
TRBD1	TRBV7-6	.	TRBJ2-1	TGTGCCAGCAGCACTCCGGGACAGGCGTACAATGAGCAGTTCTTC	CASSTPGQAYNEQFF
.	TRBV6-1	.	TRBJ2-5	TGTGCCAGCAGCCCCGACGGTGCCCAAGAGACCCAGTACTTC	CASSPDGAQETQYF
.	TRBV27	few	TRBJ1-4	TGTGCCAGCAGTTTTCGGGGGGAGTATGAAAAACTGTTTTTT	CASSFRGEYEKLFF
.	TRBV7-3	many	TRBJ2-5	TGTGCCAGCAGCCTACGGGGTCCGACTGGAGAGACCCAGTACTTC	CASSLRGPTGETQYF
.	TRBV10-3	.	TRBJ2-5	TGTGCCATCAGGGCGGCCAGCCAAGAGACCCAGTACTTC	CAIRAASQETQYF
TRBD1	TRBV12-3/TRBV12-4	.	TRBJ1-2	TGTGCCAGCAATTACCCGGACAGGGGAGGCTACACCTTC	CASNYPDRGGYTF
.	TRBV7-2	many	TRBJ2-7	TGTGCCAGCAGCCCCCACATATCCTACGAGCAGTACTTC	CASSPHISYEQYF
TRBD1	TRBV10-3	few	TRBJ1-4	TGTGCCATCAGTGACGGGGACAGGGCCGCAACTAATGAAAAACTGTTTTTT	CAISDGDRAATNEKLFF
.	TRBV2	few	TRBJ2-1	TGTGCCAGCAGAAAGGACTATTCGACCTACAATGAGCAGTTCTTC	CASRKDYSTYNEQFF
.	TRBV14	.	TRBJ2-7	TGTGCCAGCAGCCGTTCTCTAGCGCACGAGCAGTACTTC	CASSRSLAHEQYF
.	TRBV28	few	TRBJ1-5	TGTGCCAGCATAGGATTCTATAGCAATCAGCCCCAGCATTTT	CASIGFYSNQPQHF
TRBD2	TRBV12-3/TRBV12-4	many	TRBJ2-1	TGTGCCAGCGGTATACTTAGCGGGAGAGGGATTGGTGAGCAGTTCTTC	CASGILSGRGIGEQFF
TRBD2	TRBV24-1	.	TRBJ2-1	TGTGCCACCAGTGATGCTGGTGGAGCGGGAGGGGACAATGAGCAGTTCTTC	CATSDAGGAGGDNEQFF
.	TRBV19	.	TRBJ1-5	TGTGCCAGTAGTATCTTCAGTCAGCCCCAGCATTTT	CASSIFSQPQHF
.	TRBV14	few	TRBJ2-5	TGTGCCAGCAGCCTTGTGGGGGCATGGGAGACCCAGTACTTC	CASSLVGAWETQYF
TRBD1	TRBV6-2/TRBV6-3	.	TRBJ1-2	TGTGCCAGCAGTTACCTAACAGGGGCTGGCTACACCTTC	CASSYLTGAGYTF
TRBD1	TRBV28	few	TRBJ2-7	TGTGCCAGCAGTAAGAGGACAGGGCCCTACGAGCAGTACTTC	CASSKRTGPYEQYF
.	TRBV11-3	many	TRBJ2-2	TGTGCCAGCAGCCCCTATTGGGCCGGGGAGCTGTTTTTT	CASSPYWAGELFF
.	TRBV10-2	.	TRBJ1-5	TGCGCCAGCAGTGAGGGATATAGCAATCAGCCCCAGCATTTT	CASSEGYSNQPQHF
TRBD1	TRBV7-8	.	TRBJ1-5	TGTGCCAGCAGCACGACCTACAGGGGGTCAGGTGGCAATCAGCCCCAGCATTTT	CASSTTYRGSGGNQPQHF
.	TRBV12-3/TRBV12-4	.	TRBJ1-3	TGTGCCAGCAGTTTACTGGGGAGTCCTGGAAACACCATATATTTT	CASSLLGSPGNTIYF